This T cell receptor beta chain came from a study of shared clonotypes between healthy human individuals. This clone appeared a single time. Its antigen is undetermined. Notes on the study in general: Larger estimated richness was generally seen in naive subsets than in memory subsets.

The CDR3 covers 13 residues. V lost 6 bases and J lost 8, with 14 bases in between. CDR1 and CDR2 (germline): LNHDA, SQIVND (reference sequence). Using immunoSEQ multiplex PCR, the repertoire was profiled, and TCRdb retains in-frame clones only, with some absent. Among fewer than 1.8 million clones, about 98.5% were seen once, and the ten largest hold over 0.3%. The sample was naive CD4+ T cells sorted from blood. Indicated subset: CD45RA+ positively selected. The receptor comes from a man younger than 40 in good health. This rearrangement joins TRBV19 to TRBJ2-1; perhaps TRBD2 as D (5 bases). The CDR3, as DNA: TGTGCCAGTAGGGTAGCGTTCTTGGATGAGCAGTTCTTC. It specifies CASRVAFLDEQFF.